What follows is one T cell receptor beta chain and its context. Its antigen remains unknown. This sample is part of a study of cytomegalovirus exposure and HLA in healthy donors. Overall study results and limits: Researchers reported in a later analysis that a missense DCLRE1C variant was tied to TCR beta V- and J-gene trimming.

Primers for the PCR totalled 60 Vbeta and 13 Jbeta. Generated by immunoSEQ multiplex PCR, the TCRdb table keeps only in-frame clones and is missing some. Recorded for this sample: 65,000 to 80,000 clones. The CDR3 totals 15 residues. V was trimmed by 8 bases and J by 0 bases, leaving 16 bases between them. CDR1 and CDR2 (germline): MGHRA, YSYEKL. The chain employs TRBV4-1 and TRBJ1-2; possibly TRBD1 for D (6 bases). The sequencing input was PBMCs. This receptor was identified in a man aged 30 to 45 in good health and CMV-seronegative. The CDR3 region is CASGGPQGPNYGYTF. The CDR3 nucleotides are TGCGCCAGCGGGGGCCCACAGGGACCTAACTATGGCTACACCTTC.